Following are 32 T cell receptor beta chains from one sample sequenced in a study of T cell responses to AZD1222 COVID-19 vaccine. Produced via immunoSEQ multiplex PCR; TCRdb's table is partial and in-frame only. The table includes some 180,000 clones, about 93% detected once. Sequencing used peripheral blood, obtained 28 days after the second AZD1222 dose. The receptors were sampled from an adult who received the AZD1222 COVID-19 vaccine.

The rearrangement joins TRBV21-1 to TRBJ1-2. TRBV21-1 is a pseudogene segment. This CDR3 has 15 residues. The DNA for the CDR3 is TGTGCCAGCAGCAAAGGACATGGGGATGACTATGGCTACACCTTC. As protein: CASSKGHGDDYGYTF.

The chain combines TRBV4-1 with TRBJ2-3, with 7 bases aligning to TRBD2. The CDR3 is 15 amino acids. Germline lookup yields CDR1 MGHRA and CDR2 YSYEKL. J gave up 1 base and V 2 bases, and 3 bases lay outside the gene matches. The CDR3 reads CASSQLRGGTDTQYF. The DNA for the CDR3 is TGCGCCAGCAGCCAACTACGGGGGGGCACAGATACGCAGTATTTT.

This chain uses TRBV6-5 with TRBJ1-6; TRBD1 matches at 9 bases. CDR1 is MNHEY, CDR2 SVGAGI, per germline. This CDR3 is built from 15 residues. Germline trimming cut 4 bases from V and 7 bases from J; bases unmatched to any gene: 5. The CDR3 loop is CASSFLDRGNSPLHF. The CDR3, as DNA: TGTGCCAGCAGTTTTCTGGACAGGGGAAATTCACCCCTCCACTTT.

The V gene is TRBV6-2 or TRBV6-3, the J gene TRBJ2-2; D is ambiguous. The CDR3 extends over 14 amino acids. V was pared by 2 bases and J by 7 bases, with 11 bases between. Per the germline V gene, CDR1 is MNHEY and CDR2 is SVGEGT. CDR3 loop: CASSYSPHYGELFF. Here the CDR3 DNA reads TGTGCCAGCAGTTACAGTCCTCACTACGGGGAGCTGTTTTTT.

The chain joins TRBV9 to TRBJ1-3, with 8 bases identical to TRBD1. CDR1 and CDR2 from the germline V gene are SGDLS and YYNGEE. The CDR3 contains 15 residues. V dropped 4 bases and J dropped 0; count of bases not matched to a gene: 3. CDR3 nucleotide sequence: TGTGCCAGCAGCCCGACAGGGGCCTCTGGAAACACCATATATTTT. Amino acid sequence: CASSPTGASGNTIYF. The whole variable domain, remainder taken from reference TRBV9 and TRBJ1-3, is DSGVTQTPKHLITATGQRVTLRCSPRSGDLSVYWYQQSLDQGLQFLIQYYNGEERAKGNILERFSAQQFPDLHSELNLSSLELGDSALYFCASSPTGASGNTIYFGEGSWLTVV.

This clone was found once. This chain connects TRBV7-9 to TRBJ2-3; D is possibly TRBD1 or TRBD2 (5 bases each). CDR3 length: 16 residues. V shed 1 base and J shed 0 bases, with 11 bases lying between them. The germline V gene encodes CDR1 SEHNR and CDR2 FQNEAQ (reference sequence). CDR3 coding DNA: TGTGCCAGCAGCTTAGGGAGGTACAGGAGCACAGATACGCAGTATTTT. Its translation is CASSLGRYRSTDTQYF.

The chain has TRBV10-1 and TRBJ1-1, with 8 bases fitting TRBD1. Germline-derived CDR1 and CDR2 are WNHNN and SYGVQD (reference sequence). Germline trimming cut 6 bases from V and 8 bases from J; bases unmatched to any gene: 2. CDR3 length equals 11 residues. In DNA form, the CDR3 reads TGCGCCAGCAGCGGACAGGGAGAAGCTTTCTTT. Its translation: CASSGQGEAFF.

The chain recombines TRBV11-2 with TRBJ2-7; TRBD1 aligns across 9 bases. The CDR3 runs to 14 residues. Losses at the gene ends were 8 bases for V and 2 bases for J; bases not matched to a gene: 7. Germline V gene data show CDR1 as SGHAT and CDR2 as FQNNGV. The CDR3 spells CASARGTGPYEQYF. The CDR3 DNA sequence: TGTGCCAGCGCCCGTGGGACAGGGCCCTACGAGCAGTACTTC.

This chain links TRBV5-1 with TRBJ2-1; TRBD2 matches 7 bases. From germline, CDR1 is SGHRS and CDR2 YFSETQ. CDR3 length: 18 amino acids. The trim removed 2 bases at V and 0 bases at J, leaving 11 bases unmatched. The CDR3 is CASSFFLAPGGSYNEQFF. In DNA, the CDR3 is TGCGCCAGCAGCTTCTTCCTAGCCCCGGGAGGCTCCTACAATGAGCAGTTCTTC. The variable domain in full, completed from reference TRBV5-1 and TRBJ2-1, reads KAGVTQTPRYLIKTRGQQVTLSCSPISGHRSVSWYQQTPGQGLQFLFEYFSETQRNKGNFPGRFSGRQFSNSRSEMNVSTLELGDSALYLCASSFFLAPGGSYNEQFFGPGTRLTVL.

V and J are TRBV4-1 and TRBJ2-4; D is undetermined. Germline CDR1 MGHRA, CDR2 YSYEKL. V shed 4 bases and J shed 0 bases, with 10 bases lying between them. The length of the CDR3 is 15 residues. CDR3 coding DNA: TGCGCCAGCAGCCTCCTCGCACTAGCCAAAAACATTCAGTACTTC. It encodes CASSLLALAKNIQYF.

V and J are TRBV5-3 and TRBJ2-2; 16 nucleotides match TRBD2. TRBV5-3 is noted as an ORF with a role that remains uncertain. V lost 4 bases to trimming and J lost 6 bases; unmatched junction nucleotides: 3. The CDR3 is 16 amino acids. The CDR3 nucleotides are TGTGCCAGAAGCGAGGGACTAGCGGGGGGGCCCGGGGAGCTGTTTTTT. It encodes CARSEGLAGGPGELFF.

This chain joins TRBV11-2 and TRBJ2-1; no clear D. The CDR3 extends over 14 amino acids. V was shortened by 1 base and J by 3 bases, with 7 bases between the two germline ends. Germline lookup yields CDR1 SGHAT and CDR2 FQNNGV. DNA for the CDR3: TGTGCCAGCAGCTTAGGAGCCTTCTACAATGAGCAGTTCTTC. Amino acids: CASSLGAFYNEQFF.

This sequence joins TRBV4-2 and TRBJ2-6; tentatively, D is TRBD1 (6 bases). CDR1 and CDR2 (germline): LGHNA, YNFKEQ. V was cut by 4 bases and J by 1 base, with 8 bases left in between. This CDR3 region has 15 residues. CDR3 residues: CASSPTGSGANVLTF. The CDR3 nucleotides read TGTGCCAGCAGCCCTACAGGGTCTGGGGCCAACGTCCTGACTTTC.

In DNA, the CDR3 is TGTGCCAGCAGTACAGGGGCTTCCGGGGAGCTGTTTTTT. Translated, it gives CASSTGASGELFF. The chain couples TRBV2 to TRBJ2-2, with 7 bases matching TRBD1. The CDR3 runs to 13 residues. CDR1 is SNHLY and CDR2 is FYNNEI in the germline V gene. V shed 5 bases, J shed 6 bases, and the junction held 3 bases outside the gene matches.

The V gene is TRBV11-2, the J gene TRBJ2-7; the D is unclear. The germline V gene has CDR1 SGHAT and CDR2 FQNNGV. CDR3 size: 13 residues. The germline V and J ends were trimmed by 0 bases and 5 bases, with 8 bases remaining between them. The CDR3 is CASSLDSEDEQYF. The CDR3 DNA follows: TGTGCCAGCAGCTTAGATTCAGAGGACGAGCAGTACTTC.

This clone is a singleton in its sample. V is TRBV6-5 and J is TRBJ1-3; 7 positions match TRBD1. CDR1 and CDR2 (germline): MNHEY, SVGAGI. V lost 2 bases and J lost 9; bases outside the gene matches: 4. The CDR3 sequence is 13 residues long. Here the CDR3 DNA reads TGTGCCAGCAGTTACCAACAGGGGAGCACCATATATTTT. Amino acid sequence: CASSYQQGSTIYF.

The J gene is TRBJ1-1, the V gene TRBV7-3, with D possibly matching TRBD1 (5 bases). Trimming took 5 bases from V and 6 from J, leaving 16 bases between them. The V gene's germline CDR1 is SGHTA and CDR2 FQGTGA. CDR3 size: 14 residues. The CDR3 loop is CASSRGVIGAEAFF. The CDR3 nucleotides read TGTGCCAGCAGCCGGGGGGTGATTGGCGCTGAAGCTTTCTTT.

In this sample, this clone turned up once. The V call is TRBV6-5, the J call TRBJ2-1, with D perhaps TRBD1 (5 bases). CDR1 and CDR2 (germline): MNHEY, SVGAGI. Trimming shortened V by 7 bases and J by 7 bases, and 17 bases separated the two germline ends. The CDR3 is 14 residues long. CDR3 DNA: TGTGCCAGCACAGGTGGGCCCCCAGGGAATGAGCAGTTCTTC. It is translated as CASTGGPPGNEQFF.

The chain couples TRBV5-6 to TRBJ1-2; D might be TRBD1 (5 bases). Trimming pared 3 bases from V and 5 bases from J, leaving 17 bases between. CDR1 and CDR2 (germline): SGHDT, YYEEEE. The CDR3 is made up of 15 amino acids. The CDR3 loop reads CASSSGSYGGYGYTF. CDR3 DNA: TGTGCCAGCAGCTCGGGGAGCTATGGGGGATATGGCTACACCTTC.

The chain combines TRBV11-2 with TRBJ2-5; D may be TRBD1 (5 bases). Germline V gives CDR1 SGHAT, CDR2 FQNNGV. The CDR3 spans 15 residues. Deletions cut 5 bases from V and 2 bases from J, with 15 bases between. CDR3 region: CASSKMGQRQETQYF. The CDR3 DNA reads as TGTGCCAGCAGCAAGATGGGGCAGAGGCAAGAGACCCAGTACTTC.

The V gene is TRBV7-9, the J gene TRBJ1-5; D is undetermined. The length of the CDR3 is 12 residues. Germline loops: CDR1 SEHNR, CDR2 FQNEAQ (reference sequence). V was pared by 6 bases and J by 5 bases, with 8 bases between. This chain's CDR3 is CASRSGDQPQHF. DNA for the CDR3: TGTGCCAGCAGGTCTGGGGATCAGCCCCAGCATTTT.

The chain couples TRBV9 to TRBJ2-1; 9 bases align to TRBD1. With 3 bases clipped from V and 8 bases from J, the junction kept 6 bases outside the gene matches. The V gene's germline CDR1 is SGDLS and CDR2 YYNGEE. This CDR3 has 14 amino acids. The chain's CDR3 is CASSADRGVDEQFF. The CDR3 DNA sequence: TGTGCCAGCAGCGCGGACAGGGGAGTCGATGAGCAGTTCTTC.

V is TRBV19 and J is TRBJ1-1, with unresolved D. The V and J ends lost 5 bases and 0 bases respectively, with 7 bases between them. Germline values: CDR1 LNHDA, CDR2 SQIVND (reference sequence). This CDR3 spans 13 amino acids. CDR3 region: CASSATVNTEAFF. CDR3 nucleotide sequence: TGTGCCAGTAGTGCGACGGTGAACACTGAAGCTTTCTTT.

This clone was counted a single time. V gene TRBV5-4 combines with J gene TRBJ2-5, with 9 bases aligning to TRBD2. CDR3 size: 16 residues. V shed 4 bases, J shed 4 bases, and the junction held 11 bases outside the gene matches. Germline assignment: CDR1 SGHNT and CDR2 YYREEE (reference sequence). This CDR3 is CASSAGGAGGLETQYF. The DNA of the CDR3 is TGTGCCAGCAGCGCAGGCGGGGCGGGGGGGCTAGAGACCCAGTACTTC.

The chain has TRBV6-2 or TRBV6-3 and TRBJ2-5; no firm D call. The CDR3 covers 14 residues. V was clipped by 6 bases and J by 2 bases, with 13 bases between them. In germline, CDR1 is MNHEY, CDR2 SVGEGT. The CDR3 coding sequence is TGTGCCAGCAGCCCTACCTCGAGACAAGAGACCCAGTACTTC. Its protein product is CASSPTSRQETQYF.

The chain links TRBV28 to TRBJ1-5; D gene unclear. The V and J ends lost 3 bases and 2 bases respectively, with 17 bases between them. There are 17 residues in the CDR3. The germline V gene encodes CDR1 MDHEN and CDR2 SYDVKM. The CDR3 spells CASSFPLWVEGNQPQHF. CDR3 nucleotides: TGTGCCAGCAGTTTCCCCTTGTGGGTTGAAGGCAATCAGCCCCAGCATTTT.

The V call is TRBV3-1 (or the pseudogene TRBV3-2), the J call TRBJ1-2, with unresolved D. This CDR3 region has 13 residues. The V end lost 3 bases, the J end lost 5 bases, and 10 bases lay between the germline ends. Germline V gives CDR1 LGHDT, CDR2 YNNKEL (reference sequence). The CDR3 here is CASSHPRDYGYTF. In DNA form, the CDR3 reads TGTGCCAGCAGCCACCCCCGAGATTATGGCTACACCTTC.

V usage is TRBV10-1 and J usage is TRBJ2-1; possible D gene TRBD2, 5 bases. With 6 bases removed from V and 2 bases from J, the gap between germline ends came to 5 bases. The CDR3 is made up of 12 amino acids. Germline V gene sequence: CDR1 WNHNN, CDR2 SYGVQD (reference sequence). The CDR3 DNA follows: TGCGCCAGCAGCGGGACCTACAATGAGCAGTTCTTC. Translated, it gives CASSGTYNEQFF.

The V and J genes are TRBV6-5 and TRBJ1-1; maybe TRBD1 (5 bases). Trimming shortened V by 7 bases and J by 1 base, and 16 bases separated the two germline ends. This CDR3 comprises 15 residues. Germline V gene lookup returns CDR1 MNHEY and CDR2 SVGAGI. DNA of the CDR3: TGTGCCAGCAAAGACGGAGGGGTGGGGAACACTGAAGCTTTCTTT. Residues: CASKDGGVGNTEAFF.

This sequence joins TRBV4-1 and TRBJ1-2, with TRBD1 matching 8 bases. The junction had 11 bases not matched to a gene; V was cut back by 2 bases and J by 6 bases. The CDR3 has 16 amino acids. Germline CDR1 and CDR2: MGHRA and YSYEKL. Here the CDR3 reads CASSQPRQGMKDGYTF. CDR3 DNA: TGCGCCAGCAGCCAACCCAGACAGGGGATGAAGGATGGCTACACCTTC.

J is TRBJ2-1 and V is TRBV5-1; 10 bases agree with TRBD2. Per germline, CDR1 SGHRS and CDR2 YFSETQ. V lost 0 bases to trimming and J lost 8 bases; unmatched junction nucleotides: 5. This CDR3 spans 15 amino acids. Here the CDR3 reads CASSLASGGGDEQFF. For the CDR3, the DNA is TGCGCCAGCAGCTTGGCTAGCGGGGGCGGGGATGAGCAGTTCTTC.

The rearrangement links TRBV5-1 to TRBJ1-1; maybe TRBD1 (6 bases). The CDR3 spans 14 residues. CDR1 SGHRS and CDR2 YFSETQ come from the germline V gene. V gave up 2 bases and J gave up 1 base, with 9 bases separating them. The CDR3 spells CASSLGQKNTEAFF. The CDR3 coding sequence is TGCGCCAGCAGCTTAGGACAGAAGAACACTGAAGCTTTCTTT.